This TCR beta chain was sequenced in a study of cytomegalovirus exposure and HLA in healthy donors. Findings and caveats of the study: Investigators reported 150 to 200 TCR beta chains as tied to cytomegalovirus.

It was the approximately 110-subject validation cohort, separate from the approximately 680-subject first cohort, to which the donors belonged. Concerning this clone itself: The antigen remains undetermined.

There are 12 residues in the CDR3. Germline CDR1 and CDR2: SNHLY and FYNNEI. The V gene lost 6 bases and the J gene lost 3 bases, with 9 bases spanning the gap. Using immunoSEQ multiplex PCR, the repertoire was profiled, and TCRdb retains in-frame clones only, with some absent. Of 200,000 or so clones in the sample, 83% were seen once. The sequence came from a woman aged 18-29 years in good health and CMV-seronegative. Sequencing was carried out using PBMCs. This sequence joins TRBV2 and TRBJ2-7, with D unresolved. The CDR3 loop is CASRGGDYEQYF. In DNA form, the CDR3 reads TGTGCCAGCAGGGGCGGTGACTACGAGCAGTACTTC.